The 9 T cell receptor beta chains below were found in one sample sequenced in a study of blood T cell repertoires in COVID-19. Using immunoSEQ multiplex PCR, the repertoire was profiled, and TCRdb retains in-frame clones only, with some absent. The sample has approximately 280,000 clones, around 89% seen once; the top ten hold around 4.4%. Sequenced material: peripheral blood. Receptors were obtained from a man in his forties with acute or convalescent COVID-19.

The chain employs TRBV5-5 and TRBJ1-6; D perhaps matches TRBD1 (6 bases). The CDR3 is 15 residues long. Germline V CDR1 and CDR2: SGHKS, YYEKEE (reference sequence). V shed 0 bases and J shed 7 bases, with 11 bases lying between them. The CDR3 reads CASSLGRGQNSPLHF. The CDR3 DNA reads TGTGCCAGCAGCTTGGGCAGGGGACAAAATTCACCCCTCCACTTT.

The CDR3 DNA reads as TGTGCCAGCAGCCAAGTTGGAGGTGGAAACACCATATATTTT. Translation: CASSQVGGGNTIYF. The genes are TRBV3-1 (or the pseudogene TRBV3-2) and TRBJ1-3; D is unresolved. The germline gives CDR1 LGHDT, CDR2 YNNKEL (reference sequence). This CDR3 region has 14 residues. V lost 1 base, J lost 3 bases, and 7 bases lay in between.

The rearrangement joins TRBV4-2 to TRBJ2-7, with TRBD2 identical over 10 bases. The V gene's germline CDR1 is LGHNA and CDR2 YNFKEQ. The CDR3 has 17 amino acids. V was clipped by 0 bases and J by 3 bases; unmatched bases: 8. The CDR3 nucleotides read TGTGCCAGCAGCCAAGATGAGGCTAGCGGGGGTAACTACGAGCAGTACTTC. Its protein product is CASSQDEASGGNYEQYF.

This clone was counted a single time. V and J are TRBV7-3 and TRBJ2-4; D possibly corresponds to TRBD1 (6 bases). V lost 8 bases, J lost 5 bases, and 13 bases lay in between. The CDR3 totals 13 residues. Germline V gives CDR1 SGHTA, CDR2 FQGTGA. As DNA, the CDR3 is TGTGCCAGCTCTTTGGACAGACAAAACATTCAGTACTTC. The encoded protein is CASSLDRQNIQYF.

J is TRBJ2-2 and V is TRBV5-1; no firm D call. The CDR3 is 14 amino acids. V lost 4 bases and J 9 bases, leaving 16 bases between the germline ends. Germline V CDR1 and CDR2: SGHRS, YFSETQ. Here the CDR3 DNA reads TGCGCCAGCAGCCTTGCCGTAGAGAGTCGGGAGCTGTTTTTT. Translation: CASSLAVESRELFF.

The rearrangement links TRBV5-4 to TRBJ1-2; weak D call: TRBD1 (6 bases). Trimming shortened V by 3 bases and J by 4 bases, and 16 bases separated the two germline ends. The CDR3 has 15 amino acids. Germline V gene lookup returns CDR1 SGHNT and CDR2 YYREEE (reference sequence). For the CDR3, the DNA is TGTGCCAGCAGCTCTGGAGGACAGTCGACCTATGGCTACACCTTC. Protein: CASSSGGQSTYGYTF.

This sequence joins TRBV29-1 and TRBJ2-3; TRBD2 matches 13 bases. The germline CDR1 and CDR2 sequences are SQVTM and ANQGSEA. Germline trimming cut 6 bases from V and 2 bases from J; bases unmatched to any gene: 5. The CDR3 spans 15 residues. The CDR3 nucleotides read TGCAGCGTCCGAGGGACTAGCGGGGACACAGATACGCAGTATTTT. This codes for CSVRGTSGDTDTQYF.

The genes are TRBV5-6 and TRBJ1-1, with D possibly being TRBD1 (5 bases). The CDR3 runs to 16 residues. Trimming took 4 bases from V and 0 from J, leaving 16 bases between them. The germline gives CDR1 SGHDT, CDR2 YYEEEE. CDR3 sequence: CASSPTGGWVNTEAFF. The CDR3, as DNA: TGTGCCAGCAGCCCAACGGGGGGTTGGGTGAACACTGAAGCTTTCTTT.

The chain uses TRBV19 and TRBJ1-1; D unclear. V was pared by 5 bases and J by 4 bases, with 11 bases between. The CDR3 has 13 residues. CDR1 is LNHDA, CDR2 SQIVND, per germline (reference sequence). The CDR3 region is CASSSSTFTEAFF. The CDR3 bases are TGTGCCAGTAGTTCTTCTACCTTCACTGAAGCTTTCTTT.